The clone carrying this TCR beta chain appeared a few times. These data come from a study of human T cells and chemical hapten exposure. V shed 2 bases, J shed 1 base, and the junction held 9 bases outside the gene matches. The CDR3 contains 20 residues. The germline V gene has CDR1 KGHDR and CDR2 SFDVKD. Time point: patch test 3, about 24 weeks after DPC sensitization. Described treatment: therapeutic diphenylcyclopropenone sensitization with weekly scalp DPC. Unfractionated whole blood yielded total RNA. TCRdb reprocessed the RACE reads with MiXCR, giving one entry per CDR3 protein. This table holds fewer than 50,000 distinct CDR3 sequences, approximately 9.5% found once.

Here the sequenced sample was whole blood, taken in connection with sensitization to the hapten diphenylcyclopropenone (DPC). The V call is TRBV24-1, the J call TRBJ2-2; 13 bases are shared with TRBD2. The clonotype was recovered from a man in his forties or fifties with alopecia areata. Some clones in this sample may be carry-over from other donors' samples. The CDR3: CATSDSGTSGVWGNTGELFF. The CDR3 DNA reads TGTGCCACCAGTGATTCCGGGACTAGCGGGGTCTGGGGGAACACCGGGGAGCTGTTTTTT.